These T cell receptor beta chains were read from a single sample in a study of molecular identifiers for immune sequencing clone quantification. TCRdb used MiXCR to reprocess the PCR reads, holding one entry per CDR3 protein. The table records some 680,000 distinct CDR3 sequences, roughly 25% of them present only once. The sequencing sample was made of naive CD8+ T cells from blood, with Jurkat cell RNA spiked in. The receptors originated from a human donor in good health. Some libraries in this study had Jurkat cell RNA spiked in. The CDR3 runs from the conserved cysteine through the conserved F or W. Each record gives: D gene, CDR3 length, clone size, J gene, V gene, CDR3 protein, CDR3 DNA. D genes are given only for firm matches. A clone size is listed for some rows: how often the clone was seen (once, few, many), or a class if it is expanded.

>TRBD1|20|.|TRBJ1-5|TRBV24-1
CATSDYPGQGASKCNQPQHF
TGTGCCACCAGTGACTATCCGGGACAGGGGGCGTCTAAATGTAATCAGCCCCAGCATTTT
>.|15|.|TRBJ2-2|TRBV2
CASSGEIHGTGELFF
TGTGCCAGCAGTGGAGAGATCCATGGCACCGGGGAGCTGTTTTTT
>.|14|many|TRBJ1-5|TRBV5-6
CASSPGLGYQPQHF
TGTGCCAGCAGCCCTGGACTGGGGTATCAGCCCCAGCATTTT
>.|14|many|TRBJ2-7|TRBV7-6
CASSPYRDAYEQYF
TGTGCCAGCAGCCCCTACAGGGATGCCTACGAGCAGTACTTC
>.|13|many|TRBJ1-4|TRBV7-9
CASSPTGVEKLFF
TGTGCCAGCAGCCCCACAGGCGTTGAAAAACTGTTTTTT
>.|11|many|TRBJ2-7|TRBV20-1
CSASSLYEQYF
TGCAGTGCTAGTTCCCTCTACGAGCAGTACTTC
>.|15|few|TRBJ2-7|TRBV30
CAWNLKELNTYEQYF
TGTGCCTGGAATCTGAAGGAGCTGAATACCTACGAGCAGTACTTC
>TRBD1|16|many|TRBJ1-5|TRBV20-1
CSARDRGDGAWQPQHF
TGCAGTGCTAGAGACAGGGGGGATGGGGCTTGGCAGCCCCAGCATTTT
>.|15|few|TRBJ2-1|TRBV29-1
CSVDTRDSAYNEQFF
TGCAGCGTTGACACCCGGGACTCCGCCTACAATGAGCAGTTCTTC
>.|16|many|TRBJ2-4|TRBV28
CASSQGLDEVFDIQYF
TGTGCCAGCAGCCAGGGACTGGACGAAGTCTTTGACATTCAGTACTTC
>.|15|.|TRBJ2-1|TRBV5-1
CASSGGTVSYNEQFF
TGCGCCAGCAGCGGAGGGACTGTCTCCTACAATGAGCAGTTCTTC
>.|13|.|TRBJ2-2|TRBV9
CASSEREGGELFF
TGTGCCAGCAGCGAGAGGGAAGGCGGGGAGCTGTTTTTT
>.|15|few|TRBJ2-7|TRBV9
CASSPRDTRYYEQYF
TGTGCCAGCAGCCCCAGGGACACCCGGTACTACGAGCAGTACTTC
>.|15|.|TRBJ2-2|TRBV13
CASSFRGLAPGELFF
TGTGCCAGCAGCTTCAGGGGCCTAGCTCCCGGGGAGCTGTTTTTT
>.|13|.|TRBJ2-7|TRBV6-1
CASRDRFSYEQYF
TGTGCCAGCAGAGACAGGTTCTCCTACGAGCAGTACTTC
>.|13|few|TRBJ1-1|TRBV4-2
CASSPSGGEEAFF
TGTGCCAGCAGCCCCTCTGGAGGGGAGGAAGCTTTCTTT
>TRBD1|15|.|TRBJ2-7|TRBV4-3
CASSQRQGYSYEQYF
TGCGCCAGCAGCCAACGACAGGGCTACTCCTACGAGCAGTACTTC
>.|16|.|TRBJ1-4|TRBV20-1
CSAREQGRHLNEKLFF
TGCAGTGCTAGAGAACAGGGACGTCACCTCAATGAAAAACTGTTTTTT
>.|14|.|TRBJ1-2|TRBV3-2
CAGSQGRRNYGYTF
TGTGCCGGCAGCCAAGGTCGTCGAAACTATGGCTACACCTTC
>.|16|many|TRBJ2-2|TRBV6-2/TRBV6-3
CASSGWDGANTGELFF
TGTGCCAGCAGTGGGTGGGACGGCGCGAACACCGGGGAGCTGTTTTTT
>.|16|few|TRBJ1-2|TRBV4-3
CASSQGHPVSNYGYTF
TGCGCCAGCAGCCAAGGACATCCGGTGTCCAACTATGGCTACACCTTC
>TRBD2|16|few|TRBJ2-2|TRBV9
CASSARGGSNTGELFF
TGTGCCAGCAGCGCTAGGGGAGGGTCGAACACCGGGGAGCTGTTTTTT
>.|13|few|TRBJ2-4|TRBV3-1
CASSQPNKNIQYF
TGTGCCAGCAGCCAACCAAACAAAAACATTCAGTACTTC
>.|14|many|TRBJ1-5|TRBV25-1
CASSESRGAQPQHF
TGTGCCAGCAGTGAATCGAGAGGGGCTCAGCCCCAGCATTTT
>.|13|few|TRBJ2-2|TRBV19
CASSTTTTGELFF
TGTGCCAGTAGTACGACGACCACCGGGGAGCTGTTTTTT
>TRBD2|16|.|TRBJ2-7|TRBV14
CASSQGGTSGIHEQYF
TGTGCCAGCAGCCAAGGGGGGACTAGCGGGATCCACGAGCAGTACTTC
>.|14|many|TRBJ2-7|TRBV5-5
CASSFGDVSYEQYF
TGTGCCAGCAGCTTTGGGGACGTCTCCTACGAGCAGTACTTC
>.|15|few|TRBJ2-3|TRBV3-1
CASSPTGEGQDTQYF
TGTGCCAGCAGCCCAACAGGGGAGGGACAAGATACGCAGTATTTT
>.|13|.|TRBJ1-2|TRBV19
CASRLGTGYGYTF
TGTGCCAGTAGGCTTGGGACCGGCTATGGCTACACCTTC
>TRBD2|16|.|TRBJ2-3|TRBV9
CASSDAAGGRTDTQYF
TGTGCCAGCAGCGACGCAGCGGGAGGACGAACAGATACGCAGTATTTT
>.|17|.|TRBJ1-2|TRBV6-5
CASSYSVMASPNYGYTF
TGTGCCAGCAGTTACTCAGTGATGGCATCTCCTAACTATGGCTACACCTTC
>.|16|.|TRBJ2-5|TRBV5-4
CASSPRGDLIQETQYF
TGTGCCAGCAGCCCCCGCGGGGACCTAATCCAAGAGACCCAGTACTTC
>.|15|many|TRBJ1-4|TRBV28
CASSFRWGVGEKLFF
TGTGCCAGCAGTTTTAGATGGGGAGTCGGTGAAAAACTGTTTTTT
>TRBD1|15|many|TRBJ1-2|TRBV7-8
CASSLLTGDLHGYTF
TGTGCCAGCAGCTTACTGACAGGGGACCTACACGGCTACACCTTC
>TRBD2|16|.|TRBJ2-1|TRBV2
CASSARTSGIYNEQFF
TGTGCCAGCAGTGCCCGGACTAGCGGGATCTACAATGAGCAGTTCTTC
>.|15|.|TRBJ2-3|TRBV7-2
CTSSALAEGPNTQYF
TGTACCAGCAGCGCATTAGCGGAAGGGCCGAATACGCAGTATTTT
>TRBD1|14|.|TRBJ2-1|TRBV19
CASSRGQGLDEQFF
TGTGCCAGTAGTAGGGGACAGGGTCTCGATGAGCAGTTCTTC
>.|12|many|TRBJ2-7|TRBV7-2
CASSSPPYEQYF
TGTGCCAGCAGCTCCCCCCCGTACGAGCAGTACTTC
>TRBD2|18|few|TRBJ2-5|TRBV5-3
CASSPSGLAGGFQETQYF
TGTGCCAGCAGCCCGTCCGGACTAGCGGGGGGATTCCAAGAGACCCAGTACTTC
>.|12|many|TRBJ1-1|TRBV5-4
CASSIQGTEAFF
TGTGCCAGCAGCATCCAGGGGACTGAAGCTTTCTTT
>.|14|.|TRBJ2-7|TRBV14
CASSQAGAPYEQYF
TGTGCCAGCAGCCAAGCGGGGGCCCCCTACGAGCAGTACTTC
>TRBD2|13|.|TRBJ2-7|TRBV10-3
CAMGSGRAYEQYF
TGTGCCATGGGCAGCGGGAGGGCCTACGAGCAGTACTTC
>TRBD2|16|many|TRBJ2-1|TRBV6-5
CASSYFAGAGFNEQFF
TGTGCCAGCAGTTACTTCGCGGGAGCGGGTTTTAATGAGCAGTTCTTC
>TRBD1|14|.|TRBJ2-7|TRBV20-1
CSARVTGHPYEQYF
TGCAGTGCTAGAGTGACAGGGCACCCCTACGAGCAGTACTTC
>.|20|many|TRBJ2-6|TRBV19
CASSPPPGVSPYSGANVLTF
TGTGCCAGTAGTCCCCCCCCCGGGGTGTCCCCCTATTCTGGGGCCAACGTCCTGACTTTC
>TRBD2|18|.|TRBJ2-2|TRBV4-3
CASSQDRDLAVHTGELFF
TGCGCCAGCAGCCAAGATAGGGATCTAGCGGTTCACACCGGGGAGCTGTTTTTT
>.|14|few|TRBJ2-7|TRBV19
CASSIMDNRYEQYF
TGTGCCAGTAGTATAATGGACAACCGCTACGAGCAGTACTTC
>.|12|many|TRBJ2-5|TRBV2
CASREPQETQYF
TGTGCCAGCAGAGAGCCCCAAGAGACCCAGTACTTC
>TRBD2|15|.|TRBJ2-7|TRBV30
CAGSESSGSIYEQYF
TGTGCCGGGAGTGAATCTAGCGGGAGTATTTACGAGCAGTACTTC
>.|15|few|TRBJ2-5|TRBV7-9
CASSYPYGSGETQYF
TGTGCCAGCAGCTACCCTTACGGGAGCGGAGAGACCCAGTACTTC
>TRBD1|16|many|TRBJ2-7|TRBV6-5
CASSYSIRARGYEQYF
TGTGCCAGCAGTTACTCGATTCGCGCCAGGGGGTACGAGCAGTACTTC
>.|14|many|TRBJ2-5|TRBV7-6
CASSLGAGPETQYF
TGTGCCAGCAGCTTAGGGGCAGGGCCAGAGACCCAGTACTTC
>TRBD1|15|.|TRBJ2-1|TRBV5-1
CASSGQDRGPYEQFF
TGCGCCAGCAGCGGCCAGGACAGGGGGCCCTACGAGCAGTTCTTC
>.|10|many|TRBJ2-7|TRBV6-5
CASGAYEQYF
TGTGCCAGCGGAGCCTACGAGCAGTACTTC
>.|15|few|TRBJ2-7|TRBV4-3
CASSWITGTNYEQYF
TGCGCCAGCAGCTGGATAACAGGGACAAACTACGAGCAGTACTTC
>TRBD1|15|.|TRBJ2-3|TRBV5-1
CASRATGPPTDTQYF
TGCGCCAGCAGAGCGACAGGGCCACCCACAGATACGCAGTATTTT
>.|16|.|TRBJ2-1|TRBV7-6
CASSLESASSYNEQFF
TGTGCCAGCAGCTTAGAATCGGCTAGCTCCTACAATGAGCAGTTCTTC
>.|17|many|TRBJ1-5|TRBV19
CASSIVGAGESNQPQHF
TGTGCCAGTAGTATTGTAGGGGCAGGAGAAAGCAATCAGCCCCAGCATTTT
>TRBD1|11|.|TRBJ2-7|TRBV10-1
CASSDPGQYDF
TGCGCCAGCAGTGACCCGGGACAGTATGACTTC